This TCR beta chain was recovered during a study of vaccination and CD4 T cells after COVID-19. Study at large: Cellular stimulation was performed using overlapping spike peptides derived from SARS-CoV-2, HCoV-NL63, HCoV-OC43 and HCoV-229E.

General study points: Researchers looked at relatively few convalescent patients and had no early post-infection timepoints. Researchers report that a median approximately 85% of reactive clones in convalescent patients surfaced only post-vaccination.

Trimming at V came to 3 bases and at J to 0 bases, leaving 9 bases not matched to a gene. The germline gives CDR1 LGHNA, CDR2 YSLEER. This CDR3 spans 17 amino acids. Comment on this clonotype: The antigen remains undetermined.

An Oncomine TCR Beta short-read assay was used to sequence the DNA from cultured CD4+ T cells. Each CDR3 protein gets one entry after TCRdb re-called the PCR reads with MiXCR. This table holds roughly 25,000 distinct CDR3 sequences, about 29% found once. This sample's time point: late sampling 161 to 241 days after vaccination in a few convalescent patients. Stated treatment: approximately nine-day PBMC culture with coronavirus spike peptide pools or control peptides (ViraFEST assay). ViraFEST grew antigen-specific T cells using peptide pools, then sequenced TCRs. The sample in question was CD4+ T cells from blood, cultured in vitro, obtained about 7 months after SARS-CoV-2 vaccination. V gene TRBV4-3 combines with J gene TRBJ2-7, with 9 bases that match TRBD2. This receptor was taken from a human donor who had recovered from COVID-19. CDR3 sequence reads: CASSQDLTSGYSYEQYF. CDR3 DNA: TGCGCCAGCAGCCAGGACCTGACTAGCGGTTACTCCTACGAGCAGTACTTC.